This TCR beta chain is drawn from a study of CD8 T cells in Susac syndrome. Overall study: Among the Susac syndrome patients sequenced, 5 or 6 had active disease and about eight were in remission.

Reverse transcription of roughly 0.5 to 1 ug RNA was carried out with random hexamers. A multiplex approach, immunoSEQ multiplex PCR, amplified TCR beta CDR3 across 54 Vbeta and 13 Jbeta. TCRdb re-called the immunoSEQ multiplex PCR reads through MiXCR, storing one row per CDR3 protein. This sample has about 180,000 distinct CDR3 sequences, with 90% to 95% found just once. CDR3 size: 14 residues. Germline CDR1 is DFQATT and CDR2 is SNEGSKA (reference sequence). The ends lost 6 bases at V and 10 bases at J; junction bases unmatched: 16. Isolation of CD8+ and CD4+ T cells was performed negatively, whereas enrichment of TEMRA cells was done by FACS.

Material for sequencing was CD4+ T cells from PBMCs. The chain links TRBV20-1 to TRBJ2-5, with TRBD2 identical over 8 bases. This TCR was recovered from a human donor with Susac syndrome. CDR3 protein: CSATHRGGPRDQYF. The DNA for the CDR3 is TGCAGTGCAACTCATCGCGGGGGGCCCCGGGACCAGTACTTC.